This T cell receptor beta chain was identified in a study of OX40 agonist ivuxolimab in advanced cancers. Whole-study findings and limits: In the expanded peripheral T cells, antigen specificity was never determined. With doses of 0.1 to 3.0 mg/kg, CD4+ and CD8+ blood T cells had undergone clonal expansion by week 6.

Note on this clone: What it recognizes is unknown.

Autoimmune disease history or systemic immunosuppression led to patients being barred. Drawing of blood for sampling happened at baseline, at cycle 4 day 1, and at cycle 7 day 1. Sequencing used immunoSEQ multiplex PCR; TCRdb keeps in-frame clones, though not all of them. Among some 49,000 clones listed, about 85% were seen once. CDR1 and CDR2 (germline): SGHRS, YFSETQ. Losses at the gene ends were 5 bases for V and 2 bases for J; bases not matched to a gene: 5. The CDR3 is made up of 14 amino acids. The specimen comprised CD4+ or CD8+ T cells sorted from blood, sampled in a trial of the OX40 agonist ivuxolimab. The chain employs TRBV5-1 and TRBJ2-7, with 9 bases fitting TRBD1. This clonotype was sampled from an adult with an advanced solid tumor such as melanoma, head and neck, liver or kidney cancer. DNA of the CDR3: TGCGCCAGCAGTGCCGGGACAGGGACCTACGAGCAGTACTTC. The encoded protein is CASSAGTGTYEQYF.